Described below is a single T cell receptor (beta chain) sequence and its context. The antigen is undetermined. The data were obtained in a study of identical twins. Overall study findings and caveats: Cross-sectional statistics, not tracking of the same donors, supported the conclusions. Monozygotic twins shared more out-of-frame TCR alpha than recombination models predicted.

TCRdb reanalysed the 5' RACE reads using MiXCR and keeps one entry per CDR3 protein. The sample yields 400,000 to 550,000 distinct CDR3 sequences, approximately 24% seen once. Trimming removed 0 bases at V and 0 bases at J, with 9 bases between. CDR3 length: 16 amino acids. Germline CDR1 and CDR2: LNHNV and YYDKDF (reference sequence). These data are also associated with another study on T cells expressing NK-cell markers. That paper notes: Underlying the TCR beta repertoires were sorted CD3+CD56+NKG2C+, CD3+CD56+NKG2C- and CD3+CD56-NKG2C+ T cells.

This chain joins TRBV15 and TRBJ2-1; D might be TRBD1 (6 bases). The sample comprised CD4+ T cells sorted from blood. The TCR was taken from a woman between 18 and 29 years old in good health. CDR3 sequence (DNA): TGTGCCACCAGCAGAGATAGGGGGAGCTCCTACAATGAGCAGTTCTTC. Its protein product is CATSRDRGSSYNEQFF.